The present T cell receptor (beta chain) was sequenced within a study of blood T cells in healthy people across ages. For the study at large: About one barcoded beta molecule was captured per two T cells (by template switching).

Peripheral blood from each donor was collected in a volume of 9.5 to 10 milliliters. A second PCR of 7 to 11 cycles used a sample-barcoded 5' primer and a J-beta primer mix. TCRdb reprocessed the 5' RACE reads via MiXCR and lists one record per CDR3 protein. The data contain 1.5 million to 2 million distinct CDR3 sequences, 25% to 30% of them singletons. This CDR3 is built from 13 residues. With 10 bases clipped from V and 4 bases from J, the junction kept 7 bases outside the gene matches. Germline V gene sequence: CDR1 ENHRY, CDR2 SYGVKD. V usage is TRBV10-3 and J usage is TRBJ2-7; TRBD1 agrees at 10 bases. Sequencing was carried out using blood. This clonotype originated in a woman between 25 and 40 years old in good health. The CDR3 DNA reads TGTGCCACGAGCGTGGGACAGGGGTACGAGCAGTACTTC. Its translation: CATSVGQGYEQYF.